These T cell receptor beta chains were read from a single sample in a study of cytomegalovirus exposure and HLA in healthy donors. Generated by immunoSEQ multiplex PCR, the TCRdb table keeps only in-frame clones and is missing some. The table lists 140,000 to 150,000 clones, 70% to 85% of them singletons. Sequenced material: PBMCs. The source is an older woman in good health and CMV-seropositive. The CDR3 runs from the conserved cysteine through the conserved F or W. The D gene is left open where the match is weak. Clone size is stated in some rows and not others, as once, few, many or a class when expanded.

cdr3_nt cdr3_aa d_call j_call v_call clone_size
TGTGCCAGTAGTCCGGGACTAGCGGGAGCTGAGACCCAGTACTTC CASSPGLAGAETQYF TRBD2 TRBJ2-5 TRBV19 NA
TGTGCCAGCAGTTCCCTAAGCGGGAGGGCTTACAATGAGCAGTTCTTC CASSSLSGRAYNEQFF TRBD2 TRBJ2-1 TRBV27 NA
TGTGCCAGCAACCCACCGGACAGGGAATACTACGAGCAGTACTTC CASNPPDREYYEQYF TRBD1 TRBJ2-7 TRBV28 NA
TGTGCCAGCCTCCGGGACAGGGCCGACGAGCAGTACTTC CASLRDRADEQYF TRBD1 TRBJ2-7 TRBV2 NA
TGTGCCAGCAGTTCTCCGGGACAGAGGACCCAGTACTTC CASSSPGQRTQYF TRBD1 TRBJ2-5 TRBV28 NA
TGTGCCATCAGTGAGTCGAGGGACAGAAACGAGCAGTACTTC CAISESRDRNEQYF TRBD1 TRBJ2-7 TRBV10-3 NA
TGTGCCAGCAGTTCAAGCTTTGGGGGGACAGGGGGTCCCGGTGAGCAGTTCTTC CASSSSFGGTGGPGEQFF TRBD1 TRBJ2-1 TRBV28 NA
TGCGCCAGCAGCCTAGCGGGCGGGAGAGGAGAGCAGTACTTC CASSLAGGRGEQYF TRBD2 TRBJ2-7 TRBV5-1 NA
TGTGCCAGCAGTTCTGGGACTGCTCACAATGAGCAGTTCTTC CASSSGTAHNEQFF NA TRBJ2-1 TRBV28 NA
TGTGCCAGCAGTCCACAGGGGCCGCCCCAGCATTTT CASSPQGPPQHF TRBD1 TRBJ1-5 TRBV6-1 few
TGTGCCACCAGCACCCGCCGGGGGGGGGACCAGTACTTC CATSTRRGGDQYF TRBD2 TRBJ2-5 TRBV15 NA
TGTGCCAGCAGTTACGACAAGGACAAAGTCTATGGCTACACCTTC CASSYDKDKVYGYTF NA TRBJ1-2 TRBV6-5 NA
TGTGCCAGCAGCTACCACAGGGCAGATACGCAGTATTTT CASSYHRADTQYF NA TRBJ2-3 TRBV7-3 NA
TGTGCCAGCAGCCCCGGGACTAGCGGCTACGAGCAGTACTTC CASSPGTSGYEQYF TRBD2 TRBJ2-7 TRBV7-2 NA
TGTGCCAGCAGACTAGCGGGTACCCAAGAGACCCAGTACTTC CASRLAGTQETQYF TRBD2 TRBJ2-5 TRBV27 NA
TGTGCCAGCAGTTACCCAGGGGGGAGCACAGATACGCAGTATTTT CASSYPGGSTDTQYF NA TRBJ2-3 TRBV6-6 NA
TGTGCTAGCAGATCTGCCGGGACTAGCGGGAGGTCCTACAATGAGCAGTTCTTC CASRSAGTSGRSYNEQFF TRBD2 TRBJ2-1 TRBV7-7 NA
TGTGCCAGCAGCGGAATCGGACAGGATGCTAGCACAGATACGCAGTATTTT CASSGIGQDASTDTQYF NA TRBJ2-3 TRBV21-1 once
TGTGCCAGCAAGGGACAGGGGACTCGGGAGCAGTACTTC CASKGQGTREQYF TRBD1 TRBJ2-7 TRBV2 NA
TGTGCCAGCAGCTTAGTTGGAACGACAGGGGCTGAAGCTTTCTTT CASSLVGTTGAEAFF TRBD1 TRBJ1-1 TRBV7-9 NA
TGTGCCACCAGCAGAGAATTGGCAGGGGCTGGCTACGAGCAGTACTTC CATSRELAGAGYEQYF NA TRBJ2-7 TRBV15 NA
TGCGCCAGCAGCTTGGAGGGAGTTGCGTCTGAAGCTTTCTTT CASSLEGVASEAFF NA TRBJ1-1 TRBV5-1 NA
TGTGCCAGCTCACCCGCGACAGGGGAGAACGAGCAGTACTTC CASSPATGENEQYF TRBD1 TRBJ2-7 TRBV18 NA
TGCGCCAGCAGCCAAGAGGCCCCGGTACCTAGCGGGTTTCAAGAGACCCAGTACTTC CASSQEAPVPSGFQETQYF TRBD2 TRBJ2-5 TRBV4-3 NA